This is a list of T cell receptor beta chains from one sample in a study of shared clonotypes between healthy human individuals. Only in-frame clones appear in the TCRdb table, and some are missing; sequencing was by immunoSEQ multiplex PCR. This table holds about 1.5 million clones, approximately 98% found once. Sequenced material: naive CD4+ T cells sorted from blood. The receptors were gathered from a man aged 30-40 years in good health. CDR3s include the opening cysteine and the closing phenylalanine or tryptophan. The D gene is left open where the match is weak. Expanded clones get a size class; other rows say once, few or many, or leave the size out.

clone_size d_call j_call v_call cdr3_nt cdr3_aa
NA NA TRBJ2-7 TRBV13 TGTGCCAGCAGCTTAGTGCAGGGGTACGAGCAGTACTTC CASSLVQGYEQYF
NA TRBD1 TRBJ2-5 TRBV5-1 TGCGCCAGCAGCGGGACAGGGGGTAGGGAGACCCAGTACTTC CASSGTGGRETQYF
NA TRBD2 TRBJ2-1 TRBV28 TGTGCCAGCAGGCTGCGGGGGAGACACAATGAGCAGTTCTTC CASRLRGRHNEQFF
NA NA TRBJ1-5 TRBV21-1 TGTGCCAGCAGCAAAGGCTTTAATCAGCCCCAGCATTTT CASSKGFNQPQHF
NA NA TRBJ2-3 TRBV5-1 TGCGCCAGCAGGACGAGGGATATGTATGGAGATACGCAGTATTTT CASRTRDMYGDTQYF
once TRBD1 TRBJ2-1 TRBV7-2 TGTGCCAGCAGCTTAGATTCTAGGACAGGCCTCTACAATGAGCAGTTCTTC CASSLDSRTGLYNEQFF
NA NA TRBJ1-3 TRBV18 TGTGCCAGCTCACTCCGGGACGTGAGCTCTGGAAACACCATATATTTT CASSLRDVSSGNTIYF
NA TRBD2 TRBJ2-1 TRBV19 TGTGCCAGTAGGGCGGCTAGCGGGTTCAATGAGCAGTTCTTC CASRAASGFNEQFF
NA TRBD1 TRBJ2-2 TRBV18 TGTGCCAGCTCACCGTACCAGGGGGACACCGGGGAGCTGTTTTTT CASSPYQGDTGELFF
NA NA TRBJ2-7 TRBV6-5 TGTGCCAGCAGCTACACAGGGAGCTCCTACGAGCAGTACTTC CASSYTGSSYEQYF
NA NA TRBJ2-2 TRBV5-1 TGCGCCAGCAGGTTCGGGAGTGGGACCGGGGAGCTGTTTTTT CASRFGSGTGELFF
NA NA TRBJ1-1 TRBV5-5 TGTGCCAGCAGCTTGGTTGGACAGCCGAACACTGAAGCTTTCTTT CASSLVGQPNTEAFF
once NA TRBJ2-3 TRBV5-6 TGTGCCAGCAGTTGGGTGGGGGCTTCCACAGATACGCAGTATTTT CASSWVGASTDTQYF
NA TRBD1 TRBJ1-3 TRBV6-1 TGTGCCAGCAGGGACAGGGCCTCTGGAAACACCATATATTTT CASRDRASGNTIYF
NA NA TRBJ2-1 TRBV5-4 TGTGCCAGCAGCAACAGGTTAAGCTCCTACAATGAGCAGTTCTTC CASSNRLSSYNEQFF
NA NA TRBJ1-1 TRBV5-4 TGTGCCAGCAGCTCGGGCGAGAGGGCACGGATCTCTGAAGCTTTCTTT CASSSGERARISEAFF
NA NA TRBJ2-2 TRBV9 TGTGCCAGCAGCGTAGGATCAGGAATGTTGAGCGGGGAGCTGTTTTTT CASSVGSGMLSGELFF
once NA TRBJ1-1 TRBV5-1 TGCGCCAGCAGTAGTGGAGTCGGTATGAACACTGAAGCTTTCTTT CASSSGVGMNTEAFF
NA NA TRBJ2-1 TRBV21-1 TGTGCCAGCAGCAAAGGGGGGGGAGCGGCCTACAATGAGCAGTTCTTC CASSKGGGAAYNEQFF
NA NA TRBJ2-7 TRBV27 TGTGCCAGCAGTTTATCAAGGGGCACAGGAGGTGCCTACGAGCAGTACTTC CASSLSRGTGGAYEQYF
NA TRBD2 TRBJ2-7 TRBV6-1 TGTGCCAGCAGTGTCGGGACTAGCGGAACCTACGAGCAGTACTTC CASSVGTSGTYEQYF
NA TRBD1 TRBJ1-1 TRBV5-1 TGCGCCAGCAGCCTCGGGACAGTACCTATGAACACTGAAGCTTTCTTT CASSLGTVPMNTEAFF
NA TRBD1 TRBJ1-5 TRBV2 TGTGCCAGCAGTAGTCCAGGGGGGGGCAATCAGCCCCAGCATTTT CASSSPGGGNQPQHF
NA NA TRBJ2-1 TRBV9 TGTGCCAGCAGCGTATCGGGGAGCTCGGCCCTAAACGGGTTCTTC CASSVSGSSALNGFF
NA NA TRBJ2-5 TRBV6-1 TGTGCCAGCAGTGCCACAGGCGTCTTGGAGACCCAGTACTTC CASSATGVLETQYF
NA NA TRBJ2-1 TRBV6-5 TGTGCCAGCTCCCCAGTCGGGGTTCACAATGAGCAGTTCTTC CASSPVGVHNEQFF
NA TRBD1 TRBJ1-4 TRBV18 TGTGCCAGCTCACCAGGGACAGGGACTAATGAAAAACTGTTTTTT CASSPGTGTNEKLFF
NA TRBD2 TRBJ2-3 TRBV5-1 TGCGCCAGCAGCTTGGACGGGGTCGCTAGCGGGACCACAGATACGCAGTATTTT CASSLDGVASGTTDTQYF
NA NA TRBJ1-1 TRBV7-9 TGTGCCAGCAGCTTACCTACACAGGCCCCGATGAACACTGAAGCTTTCTTT CASSLPTQAPMNTEAFF
NA NA TRBJ2-3 TRBV21-1 TGTGCCAGCAGCAAGCGGTCGCAGGGGAGAGATACGCAGTATTTT CASSKRSQGRDTQYF
once TRBD1 TRBJ1-4 TRBV4-3 TGCGCCAGCAGCCAAGATCGTTGGGGCGACAGGGGGCTTGAAAAACTGTTTTTT CASSQDRWGDRGLEKLFF
NA NA TRBJ2-5 TRBV7-2 TGTGCCAGCAGCCCAAAAGAGACCCAGTACTTC CASSPKETQYF
NA TRBD2 TRBJ2-1 TRBV5-1 TGCGCCAGCAGCTTGGGTGAACTAGCGCCCAATGAGCAGTTCTTC CASSLGELAPNEQFF
NA TRBD2 TRBJ2-3 TRBV9 TGTGCCAGCAGCCCGACAGCGGGAAGGAAAGATACGCAGTATTTT CASSPTAGRKDTQYF
NA TRBD2 TRBJ2-5 TRBV11-2 TGTGCCAGCAGCTTAGATTCCCTCGGGGCGGGAGGGGAGACCCAGTACTTC CASSLDSLGAGGETQYF
NA TRBD1 TRBJ2-1 TRBV4-1 TGCGCCAGCAGCCAAATAAGACAGGGAGACAATGAGCAGTTCTTC CASSQIRQGDNEQFF
once NA TRBJ1-1 TRBV9 TGTGCCAGCAGCGTCCGGGGGCACACTGAAGCTTTCTTT CASSVRGHTEAFF
NA NA TRBJ1-1 TRBV18 TGTGCCAGCTCCGCGGACAGCCTTTCCGGGGAGGCTTTCTTT CASSADSLSGEAFF
NA NA TRBJ2-7 TRBV10-2 TGCGCCAGCAGTGAGACAAGGACACTTGGGGAGCAGTACTTC CASSETRTLGEQYF
NA NA TRBJ2-1 TRBV7-8 TGTGCCAGCAGCTTCAAGCGGGTGAGCTCCTACAATGAGCAGTTCTTC CASSFKRVSSYNEQFF
NA TRBD1 TRBJ2-7 TRBV5-8 TGTGCCAGCAGCTTGGTTGGGACAGGGGCGGTCGAGCAGTACTTC CASSLVGTGAVEQYF
NA NA TRBJ2-7 TRBV5-4 TGTGCCAGCAGCGGGGGAGGGGGCAGGTTCGAGCAGTACTTC CASSGGGGRFEQYF
NA TRBD2 TRBJ2-2 TRBV5-1 TGCGCCAGCAGCCCTCTCACTAGCGGGAGGGCCCCCGGGGAGCTGTTTTTT CASSPLTSGRAPGELFF
NA TRBD1 TRBJ1-2 TRBV9 TGTGCCAGCAGCGTAGACCCAGTAGTCCGGACAGGGGGCGGCTATGGCTACACCTTC CASSVDPVVRTGGGYGYTF
NA NA TRBJ2-7 TRBV23-1 TGCGCCAGCAGTTCCTACTACGAGCAGTACTTC CASSSYYEQYF
NA TRBD2 TRBJ2-7 TRBV5-1 TGCGCCAGCAGCCGGACTAGCGGACCACCCTACGAGCAGTACTTC CASSRTSGPPYEQYF
NA NA TRBJ1-5 TRBV6-5 TGTGCCAGCAGCCCATTCGACAGGCGTGATCAGCCCCAGCATTTT CASSPFDRRDQPQHF
NA TRBD2 TRBJ2-1 TRBV9 TGTGCCAGCAGCGTGACTAGCGGGAGTTGGAATGAGCAGTTCTTC CASSVTSGSWNEQFF
NA NA TRBJ2-5 TRBV29-1 TGCAGCGTTGTGGCAGCTAGCGAGACCCAGTACTTC CSVVAASETQYF
NA TRBD2 TRBJ2-3 TRBV7-2 TGTGCCAGCAGCCAAACTAGCGGGACTAGCACAGATACGCAGTATTTT CASSQTSGTSTDTQYF
NA TRBD1 TRBJ2-1 TRBV5-5 TGTGCCAGCAGCTTTCTCCAGGGGGCAATGAATGAGCAGTTCTTC CASSFLQGAMNEQFF
NA NA TRBJ1-2 TRBV6-1 TGTGCCAGCAGTGAAGAGGAAGGGATCGGCTACACCTTC CASSEEEGIGYTF
NA NA TRBJ1-5 TRBV18 TGTGCCAGCTCACCTTTATCCGGGGCAGAAGGTGGGCAGCCCCAGCATTTT CASSPLSGAEGGQPQHF
NA NA TRBJ2-3 TRBV5-4 TGTGCCAGCAGCTTGGCCACTCGGCGGGTCACAGATACGCAGTATTTT CASSLATRRVTDTQYF
once NA TRBJ1-4 TRBV7-9 TGTGCCAGCAGCTCCGCCCTACGGACAACTAATGAAAAACTGTTTTTT CASSSALRTTNEKLFF
NA NA TRBJ1-2 TRBV28 TGTGCCAGCAGTTTAATCCCAGGGGATGGCTACACCTTC CASSLIPGDGYTF
once TRBD2 TRBJ2-3 TRBV9 TGTGCCAGCAGCGTAGAAGGCCGAGAAGGACTAGCGGGAGGGGATACGCAGTATTTT CASSVEGREGLAGGDTQYF
NA NA TRBJ2-3 TRBV18 TGTGCCAGCTCGCCAACAGGGATTGGGACAGATACGCAGTATTTT CASSPTGIGTDTQYF
NA TRBD1 TRBJ1-5 TRBV7-8 TGTGCCAGCAGCTTAGCCGGGGGGACAGGGTTTAATCAGCCCCAGCATTTT CASSLAGGTGFNQPQHF
NA TRBD2 TRBJ2-1 TRBV7-8 TGTGCCAGCAGCCCCAGACTAGCGGGAAGGTCGAATGAGCAGTTCTTC CASSPRLAGRSNEQFF